What follows describes a single TCR beta chain. This sample is drawn from a study of blood T cell repertoires in COVID-19. On the study more broadly: Material from acute and convalescent COVID-19 was sourced from the United States, Italy and Spain.

Germline V gives CDR1 SGHTA, CDR2 FQGNSA. V lost 1 base, J lost 4 bases, and 1 base stayed unmatched. The CDR3 spans 14 residues. Data came from immunoSEQ multiplex PCR; TCRdb stores just in-frame clones and leaves some out. The sample yields some 150,000 clones, around 80% seen once. This TCR was recovered from a human donor in a cohort sampled during active COVID-19. The sequenced material came from peripheral blood. The V gene is TRBV7-2, the J gene TRBJ1-2; TRBD1 matches 9 bases. The CDR3 spells CASSLDRGPYGYTF. The CDR3 DNA is TGTGCCAGCAGCTTAGACAGGGGGCCCTATGGCTACACCTTC. The variable domain in full, with the rest retrieved from reference TRBV7-2 and TRBJ1-2, is GAGVSQSPSNKVTEKGKDVELRCDPISGHTALYWYRQSLGQGLEFLIYFQGNSAPDKSGLPSDRFSAERTGGSVSTLTIQRTQQEDSAVYLCASSLDRGPYGYTFGSGTRLTVV.